This T cell receptor (beta chain) was sequenced in a study of T cell responses to AZD1222 COVID-19 vaccine. Overall study findings and caveats: A reported finding is that nearly half of spike-specific TCRs target unmutated variant regions.

Notes on this clone: Its specificity is not known.

Assay: immunoSEQ multiplex PCR; the TCRdb copy retains only in-frame clones and omits some. Here the sample spans approximately 110,000 clones, roughly 90% being singletons. This clonotype originated in an adult in good health. The source material was peripheral blood, sampled on day 0 of AZD1222 vaccination.

CDR3 coding DNA: TGTGCCAGCAGCTTGGAAAAGGGGGGGGAAAAACTGTTTTTT. Its protein product is CASSLEKGGEKLFF. The chain combines TRBV5-4 with TRBJ1-4; possibly TRBD1 for D (6 bases). This CDR3 region has 14 residues. The V gene's germline CDR1 is SGHNT and CDR2 YYREEE (reference sequence). V was shortened by 0 bases and J by 8 bases, with 11 bases between the two germline ends.